The subject of this entry is one T cell receptor beta chain. This record comes from a study of blood T cells in healthy people across ages. Peripheral blood samples of around 11 milliliters were drawn from each donor. The authors ran a second PCR of about 7 to 12 cycles using a sample-barcoded 5' primer and a J-beta primer mix. TCRdb fed the 5' RACE reads into MiXCR, producing one record per CDR3 protein. This sample has 1.5 million to 2 million distinct CDR3 sequences, with approximately 28% found just once. CDR3 length: 16 amino acids. The ends lost 6 bases at V and 9 bases at J; junction bases unmatched: 18.

This TCR was sampled from a woman aged 25 to 39 in good health. Sequencing was performed on blood. J is TRBJ2-3 and V is TRBV12-3 or TRBV12-4; TRBD2 matches at 7 bases. The CDR3 sequence: CASSPAGGGRVGTQYF. In DNA, the CDR3 is TGTGCCAGCAGCCCCGCAGGCGGAGGGAGGGTAGGGACGCAGTATTTT.